A selection of T cell receptor beta chains follows, all from one sample in a study of T-cell reconstitution after alpha-beta-depleted transplantation in children. TCRdb itself ran the PCR reads through MiXCR, one entry per CDR3 protein. This sample carries around 700,000 distinct CDR3 sequences, around 14% of them seen once, and the ten largest clones take 0.79%. This specimen was PBMCs, taken before TCRalphabeta/CD19-depleted stem cell transplant. The receptors stem from a girl aged 2-10 years with congenital amegakaryocytic thrombocytopenia, due to receive a stem cell transplant. CDR3s include the opening cysteine and the closing phenylalanine or tryptophan. The D gene is left open where the match is weak.

TRBJ2-7	.	TRBV3-1	CASSQGLADEQYF
TRBJ2-1	TRBD1	TRBV10-3	CALVVPGTGVVHNEQFF
TRBJ2-2	TRBD1	TRBV6-1	CASSQQGALNTGELFF
TRBJ2-7	TRBD2	TRBV10-3	CAIHPGTSGMDEQYF
TRBJ2-1	TRBD2	TRBV5-5	CASVPSGNLNEQFF
TRBJ2-3	.	TRBV28	CASSLRMADTQYF
TRBJ2-3	.	TRBV5-1	CASSLEGGLGFPDTQYF
TRBJ2-2	TRBD1	TRBV7-9	CASSLAWTGVTGELFF
TRBJ2-2	.	TRBV20-1	CSASQDSLGGTGELFF
TRBJ2-2	.	TRBV4-1	CASSQDLGQSTGELFF
TRBJ1-4	.	TRBV29-1	CSVAGATNEKLFF
TRBJ1-1	.	TRBV6-5	CASSYTVMNTEAFF
TRBJ2-5	TRBD2	TRBV2	CASSETDSGRYTETQYF
TRBJ2-2	.	TRBV12-3/TRBV12-4	CASGLRTGNTGELFF
TRBJ2-7	TRBD2	TRBV7-6	CASSLLAGDYEQYF
TRBJ2-3	TRBD2	TRBV7-9	CASSLLLAGDGDTQYF
TRBJ2-1	.	TRBV5-6	CASSFPIAPNEQFF
TRBJ2-7	TRBD2	TRBV20-1	CSARDLVAGLWEQYF
TRBJ2-5	TRBD2	TRBV29-1	CSVEDGAGGLETQYF
TRBJ2-2	TRBD2	TRBV6-6	CASTWRESGELFF
TRBJ1-5	TRBD1	TRBV5-1	CASSLDRGGQPQHF
TRBJ1-2	.	TRBV29-1	CSVDSGLNYGYTF
TRBJ2-5	.	TRBV20-1	CSASGGDKEETQYF
TRBJ2-1	.	TRBV11-2	CASSLERSYNEQFF
TRBJ2-4	.	TRBV5-1	CASSLRGGAGKNIQYF
TRBJ2-7	TRBD2	TRBV20-1	CSASPSGSDEQYF
TRBJ1-2	.	TRBV20-1	CGGTASNYGYTF
TRBJ1-3	.	TRBV5-1	CASGSGDSGNTIYF
TRBJ1-1	.	TRBV12-3/TRBV12-4	CASRGTGPNTEAFF
TRBJ1-5	.	TRBV7-2	CASSHPNQPQHF
TRBJ2-1	.	TRBV5-5	CASSSGTPYNEQFF
TRBJ2-1	TRBD2	TRBV27	CASSLNSGSSYNEQFF
TRBJ2-5	.	TRBV28	CASSIVGPQETQYF
TRBJ2-2	.	TRBV20-1	CSASEYESLTGELFF
TRBJ2-7	TRBD2	TRBV12-3/TRBV12-4	CASSRGLAGGTLPYEQYF
TRBJ2-7	.	TRBV19	CASSTPVGYEQYF
TRBJ2-7	.	TRBV10-3	CAISDRTSEQYF
TRBJ2-3	TRBD1	TRBV5-1	CASSTRQGGDTQYF
TRBJ2-5	.	TRBV20-1	CSAAGGSDLPETQYF
TRBJ2-2	.	TRBV29-1	CSVVLSGWTGELFF
TRBJ1-1	.	TRBV7-9	CASSWVTEAFF
TRBJ2-3	TRBD2	TRBV29-1	CSVRLAGTTDTQYF
TRBJ1-2	.	TRBV20-1	CSARWGDHLYGYTF
TRBJ2-5	.	TRBV5-1	CASSLAHNSETQYF
TRBJ1-1	TRBD1	TRBV5-1	CASSWGTGLNTEAFF
TRBJ1-5	.	TRBV5-1	CASSDGDGNQPQHF